This paragraph reports one T cell receptor (beta chain). The antigen remains undetermined. Indicated treatment: some 19 received Ad26.COV2.S at low or high dose, single or two shots; five or six received placebo; per-sample allocation not given. Sampling took place 63 days after the first vaccine or placebo injection. Boston supplied an adult donor aged 18-55 years. This record belongs to a study of Ad26.COV2.S vaccination and SARS-CoV-2 variants. Study in general: The donor belonged to the COV1001 Ad26.COV2.S trial arm. The study gave Ad26.COV2.S intramuscularly, once or twice 56 days apart.

Findings and limits, study-wide: Substantial breadth in spike-specific CD8+ and CD4+ T cell responses was reportedly seen after vaccination.

Germline V CDR1 and CDR2: SNHLY, FYNNEI. Between the trimmed V and J ends, which lost 8 bases and 5 bases, there was a span of 25 bases. The CDR3 totals 17 residues. Profiled with immunoSEQ multiplex PCR; TCRdb holds only in-frame clones, not every one. The sample has 350,000 to 550,000 clones; approximately 92% are singletons. The material sequenced was peripheral blood, taken in a trial of Ad26.COV2.S vaccine versus placebo. The source of this sequence is a person between 18 and 59 years old who received the Ad26.COV2.S COVID-19 vaccine or a placebo. J is TRBJ2-1 and V is TRBV2; a weak D match, TRBD2 (6 bases). CDR3 nucleotide sequence: TGTGCCAGCCTACGCGGAGGAGGGACCAGTTCCAACAATGAGCAGTTCTTC. Its translation: CASLRGGGTSSNNEQFF.